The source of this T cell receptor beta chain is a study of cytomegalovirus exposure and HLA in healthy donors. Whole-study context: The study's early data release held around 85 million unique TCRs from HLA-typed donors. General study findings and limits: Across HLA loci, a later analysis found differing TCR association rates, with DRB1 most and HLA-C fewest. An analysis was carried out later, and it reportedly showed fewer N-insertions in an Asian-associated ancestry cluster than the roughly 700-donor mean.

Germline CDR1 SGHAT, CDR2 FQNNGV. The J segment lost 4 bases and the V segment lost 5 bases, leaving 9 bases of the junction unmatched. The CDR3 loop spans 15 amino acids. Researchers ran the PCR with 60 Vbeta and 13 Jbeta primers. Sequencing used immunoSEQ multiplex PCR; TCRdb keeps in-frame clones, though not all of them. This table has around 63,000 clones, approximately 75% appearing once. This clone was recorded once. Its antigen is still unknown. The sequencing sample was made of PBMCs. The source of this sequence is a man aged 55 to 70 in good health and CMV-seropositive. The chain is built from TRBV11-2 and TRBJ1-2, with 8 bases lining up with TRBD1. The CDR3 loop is CASSLWTGMGYGYTF. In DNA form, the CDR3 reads TGTGCCAGCAGCCTATGGACAGGGATGGGCTATGGCTACACCTTC.